Listed below are T cell receptor beta chains from one sample, sequenced in a study of technical replicates of blood from several donors. Method: immunoSEQ multiplex PCR; TCRdb's copy keeps in-frame clones and lacks some. The sample has about 83,000 clones; over 85% are singletons. The specimen sequenced was T cells isolated from PBMCs. The receptors shown here come from a human donor in good health. The CDR3 runs from the conserved cysteine through the conserved F or W. Fields, in order: clone size, J gene, CDR3 length, D gene, V gene, CDR3 DNA, CDR3 protein. D genes are given only for firm matches. Clone size appears in some rows only: once, few, many, or a class for an expanded clone.

size: NA
J: TRBJ2-6
length: 16
D: NA
V: TRBV5-1
DNA: TGCGCCAGCAGCTTGTCGACGGGGTCGGGGGCCAACGTCCTGACTTTC
CDR3: CASSLSTGSGANVLTF

size: NA
J: TRBJ2-3
length: 13
D: TRBD2
V: TRBV5-1
DNA: TGCGCCAGCAGCCGCGGGGGGACAGATACGCAGTATTTT
CDR3: CASSRGGTDTQYF

size: NA
J: TRBJ2-7
length: 13
D: NA
V: TRBV21-1
DNA: TGTGCCAGCAGGGGGAGGGACAAGAAAGAGCAGTACTTC
CDR3: CASRGRDKKEQYF

size: NA
J: TRBJ1-2
length: 13
D: NA
V: TRBV11-2
DNA: TGTGCCAGCAGTTTGGGCCCATTCTATGGCTACACCTTC
CDR3: CASSLGPFYGYTF

size: NA
J: TRBJ2-5
length: 13
D: NA
V: TRBV5-4
DNA: TGTGCCAGCAGCCCTTCGTACCAAGAGACCCAGTACTTC
CDR3: CASSPSYQETQYF

size: NA
J: TRBJ1-1
length: 14
D: TRBD1
V: TRBV7-2
DNA: TGTGCCAGCAGCTTGGACAGGGCGAACACTGAAGCTTTCTTT
CDR3: CASSLDRANTEAFF

size: NA
J: TRBJ2-3
length: 11
D: NA
V: TRBV20-1
DNA: TGCAGCATCCGGTTCCGAGATACGCAGTATTTT
CDR3: CSIRFRDTQYF

size: NA
J: TRBJ2-3
length: 16
D: TRBD1
V: TRBV5-1
DNA: TGCGCCAGCAGCTTAGCCGGGACAGGGGGCTTAGATACGCAGTATTTT
CDR3: CASSLAGTGGLDTQYF

size: NA
J: TRBJ1-1
length: 15
D: NA
V: TRBV6-4
DNA: TGTGCCAGCAGACCCGGGCCAGGGCGGAAAGAGGAAGCTTTCTTT
CDR3: CASRPGPGRKEEAFF

size: NA
J: TRBJ1-4
length: 15
D: NA
V: TRBV5-3
DNA: TGTGCCAGAAGCTTGTCGAGGGCAACTAATGAAAAACTGTTTTTT
CDR3: CARSLSRATNEKLFF

size: NA
J: TRBJ1-1
length: 15
D: TRBD1
V: TRBV10-3
DNA: TGTGCCATCAGTGAGTCTCCTAAGGGGGCTCGCATGGCTTTCTTT
CDR3: CAISESPKGARMAFF

size: NA
J: TRBJ1-5
length: 13
D: NA
V: TRBV2
DNA: TGTGCCAGCAACGGGAATAGCAATCAGCCCCAGCATTTT
CDR3: CASNGNSNQPQHF

size: NA
J: TRBJ1-2
length: 16
D: NA
V: TRBV14
DNA: TGTGCCAGCAGCCAATCTACAGGGCCTAGGACCTATGGCTACACCTTC
CDR3: CASSQSTGPRTYGYTF

size: NA
J: TRBJ2-2
length: 18
D: TRBD2
V: TRBV11-2
DNA: TGTGCCAGCAGGGGGGGGGACCCATGGTTCGCGAACACCGGGGAGCTGTTTTTT
CDR3: CASRGGDPWFANTGELFF

size: NA
J: TRBJ2-5
length: 15
D: TRBD2
V: TRBV7-9
DNA: TGTGCCAGCAGCTTAGGAGCGGGAGGTGATGAGACCCAGTACTTC
CDR3: CASSLGAGGDETQYF

size: once
J: TRBJ1-6
length: 15
D: TRBD1
V: TRBV11-2
DNA: TGTGCCAGCAGCTCCTCGGACAGGGCAAATTCACCCCTCCACTTT
CDR3: CASSSSDRANSPLHF

size: NA
J: TRBJ2-5
length: 15
D: TRBD1
V: TRBV4-1
DNA: TGCGCCAGCAGCCAAGTGGGGACAGACCAAGAGACCCAGTACTTC
CDR3: CASSQVGTDQETQYF

size: NA
J: TRBJ2-3
length: 15
D: NA
V: TRBV6-5
DNA: TGTGCCAGCAGTTTCCGGGACACGCGCACAGATACGCAGTATTTT
CDR3: CASSFRDTRTDTQYF

size: NA
J: TRBJ2-3
length: 15
D: TRBD2
V: TRBV27
DNA: TGTGCCAGCAGTGGTGGTAGTAGCGGGAAAAATACGCAGTATTTT
CDR3: CASSGGSSGKNTQYF

size: NA
J: TRBJ2-3
length: 15
D: TRBD1
V: TRBV6-4
DNA: TGTGCCAGCAGTGACGGGGGACAGGGTACAGATACGCAGTATTTT
CDR3: CASSDGGQGTDTQYF

size: NA
J: TRBJ1-2
length: 13
D: NA
V: TRBV28
DNA: TGTGCCAGCAGTTCAGGGTCTAACTATGGCTACACCTTC
CDR3: CASSSGSNYGYTF

size: NA
J: TRBJ2-4
length: 16
D: NA
V: TRBV15
DNA: TGTGCCACCAGCACCAGGACAGACCTAGCCAAAAACATTCAGTACTTC
CDR3: CATSTRTDLAKNIQYF

size: NA
J: TRBJ1-2
length: 16
D: NA
V: TRBV7-8
DNA: TGTGCCAGCAGCTTCTCCTCCCGAGGCAGTTTGTATGGCTACACCTTC
CDR3: CASSFSSRGSLYGYTF

size: NA
J: TRBJ2-2
length: 14
D: NA
V: TRBV7-7
DNA: TGTGCCAGCAGCTTAATCGGGGGAACCGGGGAGCTGTTTTTT
CDR3: CASSLIGGTGELFF

size: NA
J: TRBJ2-1
length: 16
D: NA
V: TRBV5-4
DNA: TGTGCCAGCAGCTTGCCTGTCGGACTGCTTGACAATGAGCAGTTCTTC
CDR3: CASSLPVGLLDNEQFF

size: NA
J: TRBJ2-2
length: 16
D: NA
V: TRBV28
DNA: TGTGCCAGCAGTTTAGCTTCTAGCTTGAACACCGGGGAGCTGTTTTTT
CDR3: CASSLASSLNTGELFF

size: once
J: TRBJ2-1
length: 16
D: TRBD1
V: TRBV11-2
DNA: TGTGCCAGCAGCTTATGGGCAGGGGGCGAGGTGGGTGAGCAGTTCTTC
CDR3: CASSLWAGGEVGEQFF

size: NA
J: TRBJ1-4
length: 16
D: TRBD1
V: TRBV4-2
DNA: TGTGCCAGCAGCCAAGAACCCGAGGGGGCTTGGGAAAAACTGTTTTTT
CDR3: CASSQEPEGAWEKLFF

size: NA
J: TRBJ1-2
length: 11
D: NA
V: TRBV20-1
DNA: TGCAGTGCTAGCGGAGGGAATGGCTACACCTTC
CDR3: CSASGGNGYTF

size: NA
J: TRBJ1-4
length: 15
D: NA
V: TRBV6-5
DNA: TGTGCCAGCAGTTATTCATCGGGTGGCTATGAAAAACTGTTTTTT
CDR3: CASSYSSGGYEKLFF

size: NA
J: TRBJ1-1
length: 15
D: NA
V: TRBV2
DNA: TGTGCCAGCAGTGAAGGCCTTAGTGGTGGCACTGAAGCTTTCTTT
CDR3: CASSEGLSGGTEAFF